The 23 T cell receptor beta chains below were found in one sample sequenced in a study of blood T cell repertoires in COVID-19. Sequencing used immunoSEQ multiplex PCR; TCRdb keeps in-frame clones, though not all of them. The table has under 300,000 clones, about 93% seen once. The sequenced sample consisted of PBMCs or T cells enriched from blood (not recorded which). These receptors all stem from a woman aged 18-30 years who had recovered from COVID-19.

J is TRBJ1-5 and V is TRBV2; TRBD1 aligns across 10 bases. Germline-derived CDR1 and CDR2 are SNHLY and FYNNEI. The length of the CDR3 is 15 residues. The V and J ends lost 6 bases and 5 bases, in that order; junction bases with no gene match: 7. CDR3 protein: CASRIDRGLDQPQHF. Written as DNA, the CDR3 is TGTGCCAGCAGGATAGACAGGGGGCTCGATCAGCCCCAGCATTTT.

The rearrangement joins TRBV4-3 to TRBJ2-7; D not resolved. Germline assignment: CDR1 LGHNA and CDR2 YSLEER. This CDR3 is built from 16 residues. V lost 0 bases and J 3 bases, leaving 15 bases between the germline ends. As DNA, the CDR3 is TGCGCCAGCAGCCAAGAATACGCAGTTACGTTCTACGAGCAGTACTTC. It yields the protein CASSQEYAVTFYEQYF.

This clone was recorded only once. J is TRBJ2-2 and V is TRBV3-1 (or the pseudogene TRBV3-2); 7 bases align to TRBD1. Germline V lookup: CDR1 LGHDT, CDR2 YNNKEL (reference sequence). J gave up 3 bases and V 1 base, and 5 bases lay outside the gene matches. There are 16 residues in the CDR3. This CDR3 is CASSQGSGTDTGELFF. The CDR3 DNA is TGTGCCAGCAGCCAAGGTTCCGGGACAGACACCGGGGAGCTGTTTTTT.

The chain couples TRBV7-2 to TRBJ1-2; 10 bases are a match to TRBD1. The CDR3 has 16 residues. V lost 5 bases and J lost 2; bases outside the gene matches: 8. Germline CDR1 and CDR2: SGHTA and FQGNSA. CDR3 sequence: CASSVRQGATNYGYTF. The CDR3 DNA follows: TGTGCCAGCAGCGTTCGACAGGGGGCGACCAACTATGGCTACACCTTC. Looking up the rest from reference TRBV7-2 and TRBJ1-2 gives the full variable domain: GAGVSQSPSNKVTEKGKDVELRCDPISGHTALYWYRQSLGQGLEFLIYFQGNSAPDKSGLPSDRFSAERTGGSVSTLTIQRTQQEDSAVYLCASSVRQGATNYGYTFGSGTRLTVV.

The chain combines TRBV2 with TRBJ2-5, with D perhaps matching TRBD2 (6 bases). Germline loops: CDR1 SNHLY, CDR2 FYNNEI. This CDR3 spans 14 amino acids. The V end was cut by 4 bases, the J end by 5 bases, with 14 bases between. The CDR3 sequence is CASSAVRSGETQYF. The CDR3 region has the DNA TGTGCCAGCAGTGCCGTGAGGAGCGGGGAGACCCAGTACTTC.

The chain recombines TRBV4-3 with TRBJ2-3; weak D call: TRBD1 (6 bases). The CDR3 is made up of 13 amino acids. V lost 3 bases and J lost 5, with 9 bases in between. Germline CDR1 is LGHNA and CDR2 is YSLEER. DNA for the CDR3: TGCGCCAGCAGCCACCAACAGGGAGATACGCAGTATTTT. It yields the protein CASSHQQGDTQYF.

Of note for this clone: The conserved final phenylalanine or tryptophan is absent from the CDR3, which likely points to a read error. For the CDR3, the DNA is TGTGCCAGCACCCGGGACATTCCGAACACTGAAGCTTTCCTT. It encodes CASTRDIPNTEAFL. V usage is TRBV5-4 and J usage is TRBJ1-1, with D perhaps matching TRBD1 (6 bases). In germline, CDR1 is SGHNT, CDR2 YYREEE (reference sequence). The germline V and J ends were trimmed by 6 bases and 1 base, with 13 bases remaining between them. This CDR3 spans 14 amino acids.

In its sample, this clone was seen once. The chain combines TRBV10-1 with TRBJ1-6, with D unclear. Germline V gene data show CDR1 as WNHNN and CDR2 as SYGVQD (reference sequence). The V gene lost 2 bases and the J gene lost 7 bases, with 3 bases spanning the gap. The CDR3 has 12 amino acids. The CDR3 reads CASSEPNSPLHF. The CDR3 DNA sequence: TGCGCCAGCAGTGAGCCGAATTCACCCCTCCACTTT.

The chain joins TRBV7-2 to TRBJ1-5, with 8 bases fitting TRBD1. Germline assignment: CDR1 SGHTA and CDR2 FQGNSA. V was pared by 4 bases and J by 0 bases, with 8 bases of the junction left unmatched. The CDR3 is 17 amino acids. In DNA form, the CDR3 reads TGTGCCAGCAGCTCCAGGGGGCGGGGGTATAGCAATCAGCCCCAGCATTTT. It translates to CASSSRGRGYSNQPQHF.

This rearrangement joins TRBV2 to TRBJ2-7; D might be TRBD2 (7 bases). This CDR3 is built from 13 residues. With 6 bases removed from V and 1 base from J, the gap between germline ends came to 10 bases. Germline CDR1 SNHLY, CDR2 FYNNEI. Here the CDR3 DNA reads TGTGCCAGCAGGGGGGGGGCTTCCTACGAGCAGTACTTC. This encodes CASRGGASYEQYF.

The sample holds a few counts of this clone. This rearrangement joins TRBV19 to TRBJ1-3; 7 nucleotides line up with TRBD1. V gave up 6 bases and J gave up 0 bases; unmatched junction bases: 8. Germline values: CDR1 LNHDA, CDR2 SQIVND (reference sequence). The CDR3 covers 16 residues. CDR3 DNA: TGTGCCAGTAGCACATGGACAGGCAGCTCTGGAAACACCATATATTTT. This translates into CASSTWTGSSGNTIYF.

The J gene is TRBJ1-2, the V gene TRBV29-1; D is unresolved. CDR3 size: 10 residues. Germline CDR1 and CDR2: SQVTM and ANQGSEA. Trimming removed 6 bases at V and 6 bases at J, with 8 bases between. CDR3: CSVAQDGYTF. CDR3 in DNA: TGCAGCGTGGCGCAGGATGGCTACACCTTC.

This chain uses TRBV5-1 with TRBJ2-3, with a possible D match to TRBD2 (7 bases). CDR3 length equals 15 residues. Germline V lookup: CDR1 SGHRS, CDR2 YFSETQ. Trimming cost V 4 bases and J 4 bases, with 16 bases left between them. The CDR3 loop is CASSEGGQNSDTQYF. DNA for the CDR3: TGCGCCAGCAGCGAGGGGGGGCAGAACTCAGATACGCAGTATTTT.

The chain carries TRBV7-8 and TRBJ2-7; D may be TRBD1 (6 bases). Germline values: CDR1 SGHVS, CDR2 FQNEAQ. The CDR3 runs 14 residues. V lost 5 bases and J 6 bases, leaving 17 bases between the germline ends. This chain's CDR3 is CASSREGRGGEQYF. CDR3 DNA sequence: TGTGCCAGCAGCCGAGAGGGCAGGGGCGGCGAGCAGTACTTC.

The chain recombines TRBV24-1 with TRBJ2-1; 8 nucleotides line up with TRBD2. The germline V gene has CDR1 KGHDR and CDR2 SFDVKD. This CDR3 has 15 amino acids. V shed 1 base, J shed 7 bases, and the junction held 5 bases outside the gene matches. The CDR3 sequence: CATSDFGGASNEQFF. The CDR3 DNA sequence: TGTGCCACCAGTGATTTCGGGGGGGCGTCGAATGAGCAGTTCTTC.

In its sample, this clone was seen once. The rearrangement uses TRBV24-1 and TRBJ2-7, with TRBD1 matching 9 bases. CDR1 and CDR2 from the germline V gene are KGHDR and SFDVKD. Unmatched junction bases numbered 3, after V lost 4 bases and J lost 3 bases. The CDR3 length is 14 residues. The CDR3 sequence: CATSDGTGIYEQYF. In DNA, the CDR3 is TGTGCCACCAGTGACGGGACAGGGATCTACGAGCAGTACTTC.

This clone appeared a few times. CDR3 nucleotides: TGCGCCAGCAGCGTTGGCCCCACCGGGGAGCTGTTTTTT. Encoded protein: CASSVGPTGELFF. The chain couples TRBV5-1 to TRBJ2-2, with D hard to call. Trimming stripped 4 bases from V and 4 bases from J, with 8 bases between. The CDR3 is 13 residues long. The germline gives CDR1 SGHRS, CDR2 YFSETQ.

This chain joins TRBV18 and TRBJ2-7; 7 bases fit TRBD1. The CDR3 contains 14 residues. Germline V gives CDR1 KGHSH, CDR2 LQKENI. After removal of 2 bases from V and 3 bases from J, the junction contained 4 bases not matched to a gene. This chain's CDR3 is CASSPTGTVYEQYF. The CDR3 DNA reads TGTGCCAGCTCACCAACCGGGACAGTCTACGAGCAGTACTTC.

This clone was seen once. The chain employs TRBV10-3 and TRBJ1-5; weak D call: TRBD1 (5 bases). Trimming removed 6 bases at V and 5 bases at J, with 11 bases between. CDR1 and CDR2 (germline): ENHRY, SYGVKD. CDR3 size: 13 residues. The CDR3 coding sequence is TGTGCCATCAGCCCAGGGATCGATCAGCCCCAGCATTTT. Encoded protein: CAISPGIDQPQHF.

The chain has TRBV6-5 and TRBJ2-1, with D perhaps matching TRBD1 (5 bases). The CDR3 consists of 13 residues. The V and J ends lost 8 bases and 2 bases respectively, with 10 bases between them. Per germline, CDR1 MNHEY and CDR2 SVGAGI. The CDR3 region is CASWQGPYNEQFF. The CDR3 nucleotides are TGTGCCAGCTGGCAGGGCCCCTACAATGAGCAGTTCTTC.

The gene calls are TRBV19 and TRBJ1-5, with D tentatively TRBD1 (5 bases). Germline CDR1 and CDR2: LNHDA and SQIVND (reference sequence). Trimming cost V 5 bases and J 4 bases, with 15 bases left between them. The CDR3 runs to 15 residues. Written as DNA, the CDR3 is TGTGCCAGTAGTCCCCGGGTGGGGACTAATCAGCCCCAGCATTTT. It specifies CASSPRVGTNQPQHF.

This rearrangement joins TRBV28 to TRBJ2-7; 8 bases line up with TRBD2. The trim removed 5 bases at V and 5 bases at J, leaving 11 bases unmatched. Germline CDR1 and CDR2: MDHEN and SYDVKM. This CDR3 has 15 amino acids. CDR3 DNA: TGTGCCAGCAGTCGGACTAGCCAGGCTCTCGACGAGCAGTACTTC. Residues: CASSRTSQALDEQYF. Together with reference TRBV28 and TRBJ2-7, the CDR3 gives the full variable domain: DVKVTQSSRYLVKRTGEKVFLECVQDMDHENMFWYRQDPGLGLRLIYFSYDVKMKEKGDIPEGYSVSREKKERFSLILESASTNQTSMYLCASSRTSQALDEQYFGPGTRLTVT.

The V call is TRBV5-6, the J call TRBJ2-7; 8 nucleotides agree with TRBD1. Germline assignment: CDR1 SGHDT and CDR2 YYEEEE. V shed 6 bases and J 5 bases; nucleotides not matched to a gene: 7. This CDR3 comprises 13 residues. CDR3 bases: TGTGCCAGCACCCGCGGGACAGGCGACGAGCAGTACTTC. It translates to CASTRGTGDEQYF.